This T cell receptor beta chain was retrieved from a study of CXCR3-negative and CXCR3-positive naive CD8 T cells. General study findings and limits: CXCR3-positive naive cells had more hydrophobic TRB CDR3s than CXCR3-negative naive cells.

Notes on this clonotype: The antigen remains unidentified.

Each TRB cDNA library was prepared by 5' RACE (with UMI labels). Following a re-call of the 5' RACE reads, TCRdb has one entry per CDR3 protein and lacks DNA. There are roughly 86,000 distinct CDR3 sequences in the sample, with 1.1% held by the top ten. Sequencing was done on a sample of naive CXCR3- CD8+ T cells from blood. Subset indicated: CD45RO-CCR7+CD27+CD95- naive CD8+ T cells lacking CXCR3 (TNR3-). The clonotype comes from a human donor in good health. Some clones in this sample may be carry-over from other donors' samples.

CDR3 region: CSVAGGYSYEQYF. The chain employs TRBV29-1 and TRBJ2-7; there is no DNA to check the TCRdb D call of TRBD1. The length of the CDR3 is 13 residues. In germline, CDR1 is SQVTM, CDR2 ANQGSEA.